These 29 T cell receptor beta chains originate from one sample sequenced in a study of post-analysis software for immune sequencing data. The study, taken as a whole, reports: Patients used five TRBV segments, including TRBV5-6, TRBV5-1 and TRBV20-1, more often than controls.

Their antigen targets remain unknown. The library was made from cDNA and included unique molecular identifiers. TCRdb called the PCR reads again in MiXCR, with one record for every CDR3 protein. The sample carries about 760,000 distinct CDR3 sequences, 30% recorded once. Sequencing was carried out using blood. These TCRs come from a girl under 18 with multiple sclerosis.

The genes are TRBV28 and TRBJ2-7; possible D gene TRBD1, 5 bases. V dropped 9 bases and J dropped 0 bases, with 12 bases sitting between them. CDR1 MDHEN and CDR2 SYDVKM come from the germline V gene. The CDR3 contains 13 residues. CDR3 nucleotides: TGTGCCAGTAGACAGTCGACCTCCTACGAGCAGTACTTC. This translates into CASRQSTSYEQYF.

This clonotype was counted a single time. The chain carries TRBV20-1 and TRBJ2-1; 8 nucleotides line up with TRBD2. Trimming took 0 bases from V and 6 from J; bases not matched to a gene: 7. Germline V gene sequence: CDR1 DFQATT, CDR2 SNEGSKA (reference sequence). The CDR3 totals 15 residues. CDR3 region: CSARDASGSPNEQFF. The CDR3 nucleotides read TGCAGTGCTAGAGATGCCAGCGGGAGTCCCAATGAGCAGTTCTTC.

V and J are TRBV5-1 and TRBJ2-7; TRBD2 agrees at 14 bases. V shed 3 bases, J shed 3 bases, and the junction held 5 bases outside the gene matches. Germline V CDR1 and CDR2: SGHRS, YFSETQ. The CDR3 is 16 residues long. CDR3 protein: CASSWAGTSGSYEQYF. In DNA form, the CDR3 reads TGCGCCAGCAGCTGGGCCGGGACTAGCGGGAGCTACGAGCAGTACTTC.

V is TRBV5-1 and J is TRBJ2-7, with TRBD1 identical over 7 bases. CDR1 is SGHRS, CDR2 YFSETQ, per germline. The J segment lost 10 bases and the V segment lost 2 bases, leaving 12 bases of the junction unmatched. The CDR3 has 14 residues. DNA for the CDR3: TGCGCCAGCAGCTTACTTGACAGGGCTCAAGGCCAGTACTTC. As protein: CASSLLDRAQGQYF. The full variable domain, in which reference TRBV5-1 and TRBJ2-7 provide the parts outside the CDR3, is KAGVTQTPRYLIKTRGQQVTLSCSPISGHRSVSWYQQTPGQGLQFLFEYFSETQRNKGNFPGRFSGRQFSNSRSEMNVSTLELGDSALYLCASSLLDRAQGQYFGPGTRLTVT.

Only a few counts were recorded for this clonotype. The CDR3 loop is CASSTTVPRSNQPQHF. CDR3 DNA sequence: TGTGCCAGCAGCACGACAGTGCCACGGAGCAATCAGCCCCAGCATTTT. The chain combines TRBV28 with TRBJ1-5; maybe TRBD1 (5 bases). V lost 6 bases and J 1 base, leaving 16 bases between the germline ends. Germline V gene lookup returns CDR1 MDHEN and CDR2 SYDVKM. CDR3 size: 16 residues.

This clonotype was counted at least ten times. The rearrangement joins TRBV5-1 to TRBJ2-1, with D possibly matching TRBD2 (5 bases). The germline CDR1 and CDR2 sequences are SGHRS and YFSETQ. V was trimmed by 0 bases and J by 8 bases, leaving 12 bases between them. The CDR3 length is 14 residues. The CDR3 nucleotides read TGCGCCAGCAGCTTGGCCATCGGGGTGTATGAGCAGTTCTTC. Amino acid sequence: CASSLAIGVYEQFF.

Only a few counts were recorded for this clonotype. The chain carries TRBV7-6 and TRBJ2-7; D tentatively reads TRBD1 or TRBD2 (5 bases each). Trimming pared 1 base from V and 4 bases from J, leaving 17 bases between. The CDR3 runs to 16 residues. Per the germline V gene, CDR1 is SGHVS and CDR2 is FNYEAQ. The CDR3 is CASSLEGTAIPYEQYF. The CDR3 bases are TGTGCCAGCAGCTTAGAAGGGACGGCGATCCCTTACGAGCAGTACTTC. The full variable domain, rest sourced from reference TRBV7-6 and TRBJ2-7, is GAGVSQSPRYKVTKRGQDVALRCDPISGHVSLYWYRQALGQGPEFLTYFNYEAQQDKSGLPNDRFSAERPEGSISTLTIQRTEQRDSAMYRCASSLEGTAIPYEQYFGPGTRLTVT.

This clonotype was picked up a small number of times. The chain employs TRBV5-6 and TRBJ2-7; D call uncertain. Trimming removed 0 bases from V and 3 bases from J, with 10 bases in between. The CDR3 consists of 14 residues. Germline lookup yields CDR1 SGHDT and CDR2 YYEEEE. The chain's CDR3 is CASSLAGSNYEQYF. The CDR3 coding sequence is TGTGCCAGCAGCTTGGCTGGCAGTAACTACGAGCAGTACTTC.

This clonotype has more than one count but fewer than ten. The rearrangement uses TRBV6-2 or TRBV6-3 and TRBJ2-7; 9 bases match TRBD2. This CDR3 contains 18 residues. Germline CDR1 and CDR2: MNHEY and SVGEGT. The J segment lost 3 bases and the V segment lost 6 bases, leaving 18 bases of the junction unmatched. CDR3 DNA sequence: TGTGCCAGCAGCCCAAAGTCTTACCCTAGCGGGACCCTCTACGAGCAGTACTTC. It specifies CASSPKSYPSGTLYEQYF.

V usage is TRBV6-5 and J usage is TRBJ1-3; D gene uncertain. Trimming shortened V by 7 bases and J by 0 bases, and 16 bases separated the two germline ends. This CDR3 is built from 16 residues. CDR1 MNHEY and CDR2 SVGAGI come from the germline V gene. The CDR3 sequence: CASTYRRPYSGNTIYF. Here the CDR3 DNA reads TGTGCCAGCACCTACCGCAGGCCTTACTCTGGAAACACCATATATTTT.

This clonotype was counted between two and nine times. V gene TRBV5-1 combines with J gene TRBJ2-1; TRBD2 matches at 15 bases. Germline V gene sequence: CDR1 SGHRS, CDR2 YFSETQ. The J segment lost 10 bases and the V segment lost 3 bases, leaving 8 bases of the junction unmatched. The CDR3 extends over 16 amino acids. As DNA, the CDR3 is TGCGCCAGCAGCTCGCCGGGACTAGCGGGAGGACAGGAGCAGTTCTTC. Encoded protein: CASSSPGLAGGQEQFF.

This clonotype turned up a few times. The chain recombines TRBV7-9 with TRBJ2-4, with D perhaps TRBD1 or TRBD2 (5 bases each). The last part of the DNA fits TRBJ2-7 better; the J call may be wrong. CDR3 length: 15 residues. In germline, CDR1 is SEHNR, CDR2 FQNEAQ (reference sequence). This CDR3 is CASSFPGTSWDEQYF. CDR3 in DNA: TGTGCCAGCAGCTTTCCGGGGACGTCCTGGGACGAGCAGTACTTC.

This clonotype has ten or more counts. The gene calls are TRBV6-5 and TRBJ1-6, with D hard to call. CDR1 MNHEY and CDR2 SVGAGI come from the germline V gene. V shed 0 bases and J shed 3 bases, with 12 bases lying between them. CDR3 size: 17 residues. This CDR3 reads CASSYSISGVYNSPLHF. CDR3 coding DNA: TGTGCCAGCAGTTACTCGATTTCGGGTGTCTATAATTCACCCCTCCACTTT.

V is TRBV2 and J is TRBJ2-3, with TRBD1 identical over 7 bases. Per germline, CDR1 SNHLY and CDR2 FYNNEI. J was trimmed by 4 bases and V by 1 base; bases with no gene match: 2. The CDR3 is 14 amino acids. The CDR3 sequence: CASSEGTGADTQYF. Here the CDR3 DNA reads TGTGCCAGCAGTGAAGGAACAGGGGCAGATACGCAGTATTTT.

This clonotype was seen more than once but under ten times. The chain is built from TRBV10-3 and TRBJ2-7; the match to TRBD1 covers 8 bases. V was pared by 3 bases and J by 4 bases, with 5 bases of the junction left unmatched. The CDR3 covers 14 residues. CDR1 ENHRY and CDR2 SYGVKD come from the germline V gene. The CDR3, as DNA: TGTGCCATCAGTGACGGGACAGGCTGGTACGAGCAGTACTTC. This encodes CAISDGTGWYEQYF.

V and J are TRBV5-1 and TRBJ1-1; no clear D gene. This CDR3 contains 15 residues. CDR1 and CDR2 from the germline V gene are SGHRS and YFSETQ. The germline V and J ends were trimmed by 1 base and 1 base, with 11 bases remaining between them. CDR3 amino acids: CASSLYGRRNTEAFF. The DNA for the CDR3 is TGCGCCAGCAGCTTGTATGGGCGACGGAACACTGAAGCTTTCTTT.

The CDR3 DNA reads as TGCGCCAGCAGTCCGAGAGGGCACACAGATACGCAGTATTTT. Translated: CASSPRGHTDTQYF. The chain joins TRBV10-1 to TRBJ2-3; possibly TRBD2 for D (5 bases). CDR1 is WNHNN, CDR2 SYGVQD, per germline (reference sequence). Trimming stripped 5 bases from V and 2 bases from J, with 11 bases between. The CDR3 loop spans 14 amino acids.

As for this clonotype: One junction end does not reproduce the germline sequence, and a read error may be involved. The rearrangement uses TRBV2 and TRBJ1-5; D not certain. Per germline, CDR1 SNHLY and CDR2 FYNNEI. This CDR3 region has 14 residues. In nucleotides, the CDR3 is TGTGCCAGCCGTGACGGAGGAGGTAGTCAGCCCCAGCATTTT. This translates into CASRDGGGSQPQHF.

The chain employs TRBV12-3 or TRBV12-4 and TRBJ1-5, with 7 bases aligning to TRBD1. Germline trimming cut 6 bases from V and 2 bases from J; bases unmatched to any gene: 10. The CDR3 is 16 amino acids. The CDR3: CASSVSYRGGNQPQHF. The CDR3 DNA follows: TGTGCCAGCAGCGTAAGTTACAGGGGTGGCAATCAGCCCCAGCATTTT.

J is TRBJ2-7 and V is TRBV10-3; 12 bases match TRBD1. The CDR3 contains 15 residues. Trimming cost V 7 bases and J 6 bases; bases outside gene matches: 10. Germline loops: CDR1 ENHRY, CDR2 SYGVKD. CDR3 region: CAIMSPGDRGREQYF. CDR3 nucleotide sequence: TGTGCCATCATGTCCCCGGGGGACAGGGGGCGCGAGCAGTACTTC.

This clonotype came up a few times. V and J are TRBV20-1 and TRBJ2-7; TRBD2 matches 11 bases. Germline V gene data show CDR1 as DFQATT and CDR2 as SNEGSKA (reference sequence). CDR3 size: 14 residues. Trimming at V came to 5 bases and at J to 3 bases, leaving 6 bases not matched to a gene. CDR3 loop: CSAGTSGRLYEQYF. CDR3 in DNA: TGCAGTGCTGGAACTAGCGGGAGACTCTACGAGCAGTACTTC.

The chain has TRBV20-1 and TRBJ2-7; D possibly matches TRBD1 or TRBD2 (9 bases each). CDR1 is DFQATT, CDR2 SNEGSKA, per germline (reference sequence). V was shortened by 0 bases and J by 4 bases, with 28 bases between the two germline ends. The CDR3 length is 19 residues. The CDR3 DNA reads TGCAGTGCTAGAGATCTGGGACAGGGAAAACTAGCGGGTATATACGAGCAGTACTTC. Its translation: CSARDLGQGKLAGIYEQYF.

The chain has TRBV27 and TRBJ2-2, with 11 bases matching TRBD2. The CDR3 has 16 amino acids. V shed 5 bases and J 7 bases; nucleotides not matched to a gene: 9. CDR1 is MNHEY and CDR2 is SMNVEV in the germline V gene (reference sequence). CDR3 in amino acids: CASSGIRLAGNGELFF. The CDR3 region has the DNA TGTGCCAGCAGTGGAATACGACTAGCGGGGAACGGGGAGCTGTTTTTT.

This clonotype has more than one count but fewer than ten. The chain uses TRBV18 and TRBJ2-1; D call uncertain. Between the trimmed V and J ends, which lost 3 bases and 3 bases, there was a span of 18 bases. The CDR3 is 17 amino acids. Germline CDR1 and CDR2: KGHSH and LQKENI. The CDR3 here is CASSPSRLAHRYNEQFF. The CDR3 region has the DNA TGTGCCAGCTCACCCAGCAGGTTAGCCCACCGCTACAATGAGCAGTTCTTC.

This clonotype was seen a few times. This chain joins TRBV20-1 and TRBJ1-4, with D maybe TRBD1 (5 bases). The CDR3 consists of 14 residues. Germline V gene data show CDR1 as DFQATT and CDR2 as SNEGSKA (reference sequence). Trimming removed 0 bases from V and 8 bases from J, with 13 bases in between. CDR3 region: CSAREGGLGEKLFF. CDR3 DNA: TGCAGTGCTAGAGAGGGGGGTCTCGGAGAAAAACTGTTTTTT.

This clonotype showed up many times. The CDR3 DNA follows: TGTGCCAGCAGTTTCTCCCAAGACATCCGCGAAGCTGAAGCTTTCTTT. Encoded protein: CASSFSQDIREAEAFF. The chain joins TRBV28 to TRBJ1-1; D is undetermined. The CDR3 contains 16 residues. Germline lookup yields CDR1 MDHEN and CDR2 SYDVKM. V was cut by 3 bases and J by 6 bases, with 20 bases left in between.

This CDR3 is CATSLSRTEAFF. Here the CDR3 DNA reads TGTGCCACCTCTTTAAGTCGCACTGAAGCTTTCTTT. V usage is TRBV15 and J usage is TRBJ1-1, with D unclear. CDR1 and CDR2 (germline): LNHNV, YYDKDF (reference sequence). The CDR3 extends over 12 amino acids. Deletions cut 8 bases from V and 4 bases from J, with 11 bases between.

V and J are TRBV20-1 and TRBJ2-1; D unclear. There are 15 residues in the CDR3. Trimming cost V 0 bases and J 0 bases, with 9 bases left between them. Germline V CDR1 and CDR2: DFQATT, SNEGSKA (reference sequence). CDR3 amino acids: CSARDSGNSYNEQFF. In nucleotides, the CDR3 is TGCAGTGCTAGAGATAGTGGCAACTCCTACAATGAGCAGTTCTTC.

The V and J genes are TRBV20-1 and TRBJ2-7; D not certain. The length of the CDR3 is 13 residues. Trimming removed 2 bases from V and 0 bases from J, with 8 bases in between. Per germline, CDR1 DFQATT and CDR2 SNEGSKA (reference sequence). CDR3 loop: CSARPGYSYEQYF. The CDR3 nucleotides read TGCAGTGCTAGACCCGGTTACTCCTACGAGCAGTACTTC.